This TCR beta chain was sequenced in a study of cytomegalovirus exposure and HLA in healthy donors. Primers: 60 Vbeta forward and 13 Jbeta reverse. The table came from immunoSEQ multiplex PCR; TCRdb's copy has only in-frame clones and leaves some out. Of approximately 100,000 clones listed, around 85% are singletons. Germline loops: CDR1 LNHDA, CDR2 SQIVND (reference sequence). After removal of 2 bases from V and 7 bases from J, the junction contained 5 bases not matched to a gene. This CDR3 region has 16 residues. The sequencing sample was made of PBMCs. The origin of this receptor is a man aged 40-49 years in good health and CMV-seropositive. The V call is TRBV19, the J call TRBJ2-1, with 13 bases fitting TRBD2. CDR3 in DNA: TGTGCCAGTAGTATACAACTAGCGGGGGGGCGTAATGAGCAGTTCTTC. Its translation is CASSIQLAGGRNEQFF.